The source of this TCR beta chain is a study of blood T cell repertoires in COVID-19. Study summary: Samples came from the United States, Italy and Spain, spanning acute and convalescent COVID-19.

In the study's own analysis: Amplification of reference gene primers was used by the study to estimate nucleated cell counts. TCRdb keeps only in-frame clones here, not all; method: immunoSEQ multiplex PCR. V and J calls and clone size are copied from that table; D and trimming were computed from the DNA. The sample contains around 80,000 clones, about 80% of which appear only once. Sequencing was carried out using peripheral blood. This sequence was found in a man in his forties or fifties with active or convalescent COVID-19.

CDR3 sequence reads: CAISRTSGYNEQFF. DNA of the CDR3: TGTGCCATCTCCAGGACTAGCGGGTACAATGAGCAGTTCTTC. The V call is TRBV6-5, the J call TRBJ2-1; 11 nucleotides agree with TRBD2. The CDR3 extends over 14 amino acids. Germline V gives CDR1 MNHEY, CDR2 SVGAGI. The ends lost 10 bases at V and 4 bases at J; junction bases unmatched: 6.